Following are 14 T cell receptor beta chains from one sample sequenced in a study of blood T cell repertoires in COVID-19. Some clones are missing from TCRdb's copy, which holds only in-frame ones; the method was immunoSEQ multiplex PCR. Seen here are approximately 150,000 clones, around 82% observed once, and the top ten hold about 1.3%. Sequencing was performed on peripheral blood. The source of these receptors is a man in his sixties with acute or convalescent COVID-19.

The rearrangement joins TRBV3-1 (or the pseudogene TRBV3-2) to TRBJ1-2; no definite D call. Germline values: CDR1 LGHDT, CDR2 YNNKEL (reference sequence). The CDR3 runs 15 residues. V was pared by 4 bases and J by 0 bases, with 12 bases between. This chain's CDR3 is CASSRSRRTNYGYTF. As DNA, the CDR3 is TGTGCCAGCAGCCGGTCCCGCAGGACTAACTATGGCTACACCTTC.

The chain has TRBV5-5 and TRBJ2-4, with D unclear. Per germline, CDR1 SGHKS and CDR2 YYEKEE (reference sequence). Between the trimmed V and J ends, which lost 4 bases and 0 bases, there was a span of 8 bases. The CDR3 has 14 residues. CDR3 DNA: TGTGCCAGCAGCACCACAGTAGCCAAAAACATTCAGTACTTC. It specifies CASSTTVAKNIQYF.

The J gene is TRBJ1-5, the V gene TRBV27; possible D gene TRBD1, 5 bases. From germline, CDR1 is MNHEY and CDR2 SMNVEV (reference sequence). V was cut by 6 bases and J by 3 bases, with 12 bases left in between. The CDR3 covers 14 residues. DNA for the CDR3: TGTGCCAGCAGGCAAGGGGATCCCAATCAGCCCCAGCATTTT. Protein sequence: CASRQGDPNQPQHF.

The chain combines TRBV28 with TRBJ2-7; D gene uncertain. CDR3 size: 17 residues. CDR1 is MDHEN and CDR2 is SYDVKM in the germline V gene. Trimming pared 1 base from V and 5 bases from J, leaving 21 bases between. The CDR3: CASSLSVLFHGGDEQYF. CDR3 coding DNA: TGTGCCAGCAGTTTATCGGTTCTTTTTCACGGCGGCGACGAGCAGTACTTC.

The count of this clone is one. V gene TRBV6-5 combines with J gene TRBJ2-4, with D perhaps TRBD1 (5 bases). The germline V and J ends were trimmed by 9 bases and 3 bases, with 12 bases remaining between them. CDR1 and CDR2 (germline): MNHEY, SVGAGI. The CDR3 contains 13 residues. The CDR3 nucleotides are TGTGCCAGTTCCAGGGATGACAAAAACATTCAGTACTTC. Translated, it gives CASSRDDKNIQYF.

The genes are TRBV6-5 and TRBJ2-5; 7 positions match TRBD2. The J segment lost 1 base and the V segment lost 2 bases, leaving 4 bases of the junction unmatched. The CDR3 runs to 15 residues. CDR1 is MNHEY and CDR2 is SVGAGI in the germline V gene. CDR3 DNA: TGTGCCAGCAGTTACGGGCCTAGCGGCCAAGAGACCCAGTACTTC. Its translation is CASSYGPSGQETQYF.

This chain uses TRBV7-8 with TRBJ1-3; D not resolved. V gave up 8 bases and J gave up 0 bases, with 5 bases separating them. The CDR3 runs to 12 residues. Looked up from germline, CDR1 is SGHVS and CDR2 is FQNEAQ. DNA of the CDR3: TGTGCCAGCGGCGGCTCTGGAAACACCATATATTTT. As protein: CASGGSGNTIYF.

J is TRBJ2-4 and V is TRBV19; D might be TRBD1 (6 bases). V was cut by 5 bases and J by 2 bases, with 10 bases left in between. Per germline, CDR1 LNHDA and CDR2 SQIVND (reference sequence). This CDR3 spans 14 amino acids. The CDR3, as DNA: TGTGCCAGTAGTGTCGGGACACCCAAAAACATTCAGTACTTC. Translation: CASSVGTPKNIQYF.

The chain is built from TRBV6-5 and TRBJ1-4, with D unclear. V gave up 0 bases and J gave up 6 bases, with 11 bases separating them. CDR3 size: 15 residues. Germline loops: CDR1 MNHEY, CDR2 SVGAGI. For the CDR3, the DNA is TGTGCCAGCAGTTACTCTATGGCAGGTGATGAAAAACTGTTTTTT. Residues: CASSYSMAGDEKLFF.

V and J are TRBV14 and TRBJ1-6; D call uncertain. This CDR3 spans 15 amino acids. Trimming removed 3 bases at V and 9 bases at J, with 15 bases between. Per germline, CDR1 SGHDN and CDR2 FVKESK. CDR3 residues: CASSQGSTVGSPLHF. CDR3 nucleotide sequence: TGTGCCAGCAGCCAGGGTTCCACAGTTGGTTCACCCCTCCACTTT.

The J gene is TRBJ2-7, the V gene TRBV5-1; TRBD1 is a possible D gene (7 bases). Germline CDR1 reads SGHRS; CDR2 reads YFSETQ. The CDR3 spans 16 residues. V shed 3 bases and J shed 4 bases, with 20 bases lying between them. The CDR3 spells CASSSEGQRLTYEQYF. The CDR3 bases are TGCGCCAGCAGCTCGGAGGGACAGCGCCTTACGTACGAGCAGTACTTC.

CDR3 nucleotide sequence: TGCGCCAGCAGTGAGTCGGGAGGACCGAACACTGAAGCTTTCTTT. Translating gives CASSESGGPNTEAFF. This rearrangement joins TRBV10-1 to TRBJ1-1; D is unresolved. The CDR3 sequence is 15 residues long. Looked up from germline, CDR1 is WNHNN and CDR2 is SYGVQD (reference sequence). The V end was cut by 0 bases, the J end by 1 base, with 9 bases between.

This chain uses TRBV12-3 or TRBV12-4 with TRBJ2-3; maybe TRBD1 (5 bases). Trimming shortened V by 8 bases and J by 4 bases, and 13 bases separated the two germline ends. The CDR3 consists of 13 residues. The CDR3 protein is CASRSGASDTQYF. As DNA, the CDR3 is TGTGCCAGCCGATCTGGGGCTTCAGATACGCAGTATTTT.

This rearrangement joins TRBV6-4 to TRBJ2-7, with a possible D match to TRBD2 (7 bases). The CDR3 spans 18 residues. From germline, CDR1 is MRHNA and CDR2 SNTAGT. Between the trimmed V and J ends, which lost 6 bases and 2 bases, there was a span of 26 bases. The CDR3 DNA follows: TGTGCCAGCAGCCTCCGGGGGCGGGAGTCTTCCCACCCCTACGAGCAGTACTTC. Amino acids: CASSLRGRESSHPYEQYF.